The rows below give T cell receptor beta chains drawn from one sample of a study of T-cell memory formation after mild COVID-19. TCRdb independently ran MiXCR on the 5' RACE reads; one entry per CDR3 protein. This table has around 310,000 distinct CDR3 sequences, around a sixth appearing once. Sequencing input: PBMCs or a T cell subset sorted from them (not recorded which). Receptors were obtained from a man younger than 35 who had mild COVID-19 (a few samples of this study predate the infection). Cell type and time point are not known. The CDR3 runs from the conserved cysteine through the conserved F or W. The D gene is left open where the match is weak. Size values are once, few and many counts, or a class for expanded clones, and some rows have none.

j_call clone_size d_call v_call cdr3_nt cdr3_aa
TRBJ2-3 - - TRBV6-5 TGTGCCAGCAGTTACTCGAGGGGGGCGGGCACAGATACGCAGTATTTT CASSYSRGAGTDTQYF
TRBJ1-6 many TRBD1 TRBV5-1 TGCGCCAGCAGCCCCCGGGACAGGGCGGAATATTCACCCCTCCACTTT CASSPRDRAEYSPLHF
TRBJ2-7 few TRBD1 TRBV4-1 TGCGCCAGCAGCAACCCGGGACAGGGGTTCTACGAGCAGTACTTC CASSNPGQGFYEQYF
TRBJ1-4 - TRBD1 TRBV6-6 TGTGCCAGCAGTTACTATCCCACAGGGGTAGATGAAAAACTGTTTTTT CASSYYPTGVDEKLFF
TRBJ2-1 - TRBD1 TRBV5-1 TGCGCCAGCAGCTCGCTTTTGGGACAGGGCTCCTACAATGAGCAGTTCTTC CASSSLLGQGSYNEQFF
TRBJ2-1 few - TRBV24-1 TGTGCCGCCGGCAGGGGAGGTCGAAATGAGCAGTTCTTC CAAGRGGRNEQFF
TRBJ1-2 - - TRBV2 TGTGCCAGCAGCGAACTGGCGGGCGGTGGCTACACCTTC CASSELAGGGYTF
TRBJ2-1 - - TRBV20-1 TGCAGTGTAGACAGGCGTTACAATGAGCAGTTCTTC CSVDRRYNEQFF
TRBJ1-3 - - TRBV29-1 TGCAGCGTTGTGAGGTTGAGCTCTGGAAACACCATATATTTT CSVVRLSSGNTIYF
TRBJ1-6 - - TRBV20-1 TGCAGTGCTAGTGCCCAGGCCGACTCCTATAATTCACCCCTCCACTTT CSASAQADSYNSPLHF
TRBJ2-7 few - TRBV9 TGTGCCAGCAGCGTAGGGGTCAGCTCCTACGAGCAGTACTTC CASSVGVSSYEQYF
TRBJ1-1 few - TRBV5-5 TGTGCCAGCAGCTTGGCCTCAACAGCCGATGAAGCTTTCTTT CASSLASTADEAFF
TRBJ2-1 many - TRBV5-1 TGCGCCAGCAGCTTGGCAGGGAAGTCCGCCGATGAGCAGTTCTTC CASSLAGKSADEQFF
TRBJ1-1 - TRBD1 TRBV18 TGTGCCAGCTCACCACCTGGGACAGGGGCCCTGAACACTGAAGCTTTCTTT CASSPPGTGALNTEAFF
TRBJ2-1 many - TRBV12-3/TRBV12-4 TGTGCCAGCAGTTTACTACCCAATGAGCAGTTCTTC CASSLLPNEQFF
TRBJ1-1 few - TRBV7-9 TGTGCCAGCACCAAGGTGGGGGGCGCTGAAGCTTTCTTT CASTKVGGAEAFF
TRBJ2-3 - - TRBV29-1 TGCAGCGTTGAAGGCGGCCCATGGGATACGCAGTATTTT CSVEGGPWDTQYF
TRBJ2-1 few - TRBV30 TGTGCCTGGAGTCCCGGCAATGAGCAGTTCTTC CAWSPGNEQFF
TRBJ2-3 - - TRBV6-4 TGTGCCAGCAGTGGGGACGCAACAGATACGCAGTATTTT CASSGDATDTQYF
TRBJ1-5 - - TRBV6-5 TGTGCCAGCAGTTACTCCGGTATCAATCAGCCCCAGCATTTT CASSYSGINQPQHF
TRBJ2-7 - TRBD1 TRBV13 TGTGCCAGCAGCCCTACATTAGGACAGGGGGCGAATCCCTACGAGCAGTACTTC CASSPTLGQGANPYEQYF
TRBJ2-5 - TRBD1 TRBV6-5 TGTGCCAGCAGTAAACAGGGGATTCGGGAGACCCAGTACTTC CASSKQGIRETQYF
TRBJ1-1 few TRBD1 TRBV9 TGTGCCAGCAGCACCAGGGGGGACACTGAAGCTTTCTTT CASSTRGDTEAFF
TRBJ2-5 many - TRBV5-1 TGCGCCAGCAGCACGGACCCGCGGGGTCAAGAGACCCAGTACTTC CASSTDPRGQETQYF
TRBJ2-5 - TRBD2 TRBV7-6 TGTGCCAGCAGCAAGCGGAGCGGGACTGGTCAAGAGACCCAGTACTTC CASSKRSGTGQETQYF
TRBJ2-3 - - TRBV7-2 TGTGCCAGCAGCTTAAGTCGGGCAGTAAGCACAGATACGCAGTATTTT CASSLSRAVSTDTQYF
TRBJ2-1 few - TRBV7-9 TGTGCCAGCAGCCATGATGAGATTTACAATGAGCAGTTCTTC CASSHDEIYNEQFF
TRBJ2-3 many - TRBV12-3/TRBV12-4 TGTGCCAGCAGTTTTATTGTAGTGCCGATGGATACGCAGTATTTT CASSFIVVPMDTQYF
TRBJ1-1 few - TRBV5-5 TGTGCCAGCAGCCAACTGACTGGCATGAACACTGAAGCTTTCTTT CASSQLTGMNTEAFF
TRBJ2-7 - - TRBV6-2/TRBV6-3 TGTGCCAGCAGTTTACTACAGGGACTTCGGGAGCAGTACTTC CASSLLQGLREQYF
TRBJ2-6 - - TRBV5-1 TGCGCCACCCCGAGGGAGGGGGTAAACTCTGGGGCCAACGTCCTGACTTTC CATPREGVNSGANVLTF
TRBJ1-1 few - TRBV5-1 TGCGCCAGCAGCTTACAGGTGGGACCCACTGAAGCTTTCTTT CASSLQVGPTEAFF
TRBJ1-2 once - TRBV9 TGTGCCAGCAGCGTGCGAGGGCAGAACTATGGCTACACCTTC CASSVRGQNYGYTF
TRBJ2-1 few TRBD2 TRBV6-5 TGTGCCAGCAGTCGACTAGCGGGGGTTCGCTACAATGAGCAGTTCTTC CASSRLAGVRYNEQFF
TRBJ1-2 - - TRBV19 TGTGCCAGTGGGATCGATGGCTACACCTTC CASGIDGYTF
TRBJ2-4 - TRBD2 TRBV9 TGTGCCAGCAGCAGTAGCGGGGGAACAGACATTCAGTACTTC CASSSSGGTDIQYF
TRBJ2-3 - TRBD2 TRBV9 TGTGCCAGCAGCGTAACTAGCGGGGTCACAGATACGCAGTATTTT CASSVTSGVTDTQYF
TRBJ2-2 many - TRBV18 TGTGCCAGCTCCCCCTCCAACACCGGGGAGCTGTTTTTT CASSPSNTGELFF
TRBJ2-2 few - TRBV7-9 TGTGCCAGCAGCTTTATGGGCTTGAACACCGGGGAGCTGTTTTTT CASSFMGLNTGELFF
TRBJ1-1 few - TRBV5-6 TGTGCCAGCAGCTTGGCCGTCCCGGGGACTGAAGCTTTCTTT CASSLAVPGTEAFF
TRBJ1-1 few - TRBV12-3/TRBV12-4 TGTGCCAGCAGCCCCGAAGGACCACAAGCTTTCTTT CASSPEGPQAFF
TRBJ2-7 - TRBD1 TRBV7-8 TGTGCCAGCAGCCGATCCCGGGACAGGGTCTACGAGCAGTACTTC CASSRSRDRVYEQYF